This TCR beta chain was recorded in a study of T cell responses to AZD1222 COVID-19 vaccine. On the study more broadly: Second-dose recipients at about 4 or about 12 weeks were treated as one pooled group.

TCRdb's copy holds only in-frame clones and misses some; the assay was immunoSEQ multiplex PCR. The sample contains 100,000 to 150,000 clones, 75% to 95% of which appear only once. Comment on this clone: The antigen is not known.

Study results and caveats: Among those given AZD1222, only six were seropositive at baseline. Unmutated variant regions reportedly attract nearly half of all spike-specific TCRs.

The CDR3 consists of 13 residues. V was pared by 3 bases and J by 4 bases, with 7 bases between. Germline-derived CDR1 and CDR2 are SGHAT and FQNNGV. The chain couples TRBV11-2 to TRBJ1-5; D unclear. The sequences come from peripheral blood, collected on day 0 of AZD1222 vaccination. The sequence was obtained from an adult in good health. The CDR3 nucleotides are TGTGCCAGCAGCTTGGCGTGGAATCAGCCCCAGCATTTT. This gives the protein CASSLAWNQPQHF.